These 29 T cell receptor beta chains originate from one sample sequenced in a study of blood T cell repertoires in COVID-19. The data were produced by immunoSEQ multiplex PCR, yet TCRdb's version contains in-frame clones alone and is incomplete. This table has roughly 47,000 clones, 80% to 90% appearing once. Sequenced sample: peripheral blood. These receptors were obtained from a man aged 65 to 85 with active COVID-19.

This clone has a single count. Here the CDR3 DNA reads TGTGCCAGCAGCCCCGGGGACAGGGCAAGCTATGGCTACACCTTC. Translation: CASSPGDRASYGYTF. This chain connects TRBV9 to TRBJ1-2, with 9 bases matching TRBD1. This CDR3 is built from 15 residues. After removal of 4 bases from V and 4 bases from J, the junction contained 8 bases not matched to a gene. Germline values: CDR1 SGDLS, CDR2 YYNGEE. The variable domain in full, completed from reference TRBV9 and TRBJ1-2, reads DSGVTQTPKHLITATGQRVTLRCSPRSGDLSVYWYQQSLDQGLQFLIQYYNGEERAKGNILERFSAQQFPDLHSELNLSSLELGDSALYFCASSPGDRASYGYTFGSGTRLTVV.

The chain is built from TRBV30 and TRBJ1-2, with D possibly being TRBD1 (5 bases). This CDR3 has 14 amino acids. CDR1 and CDR2 (germline): GTSNPN, SVGIG (reference sequence). The ends were cut back, 3 bases at V and 3 bases at J, with 14 bases in the middle. The CDR3: CAWREYTGYYGYTF. Here the CDR3 DNA reads TGTGCCTGGAGAGAATATACAGGCTACTATGGCTACACCTTC. The whole variable domain, remainder taken from reference TRBV30 and TRBJ1-2, is SQTIHQWPATLVQPVGSPLSLECTVEGTSNPNLYWYRQAAGRGLQLLFYSVGIGQISSEVPQNLSASRPQDRQFILSSKKLLLSDSGFYLCAWREYTGYYGYTFGSGTRLTVV.

This clone was observed a handful of times. The V call is TRBV5-4, the J call TRBJ1-1; TRBD1 is a possible D gene (5 bases). This CDR3 comprises 14 residues. Germline V gene sequence: CDR1 SGHNT, CDR2 YYREEE (reference sequence). V was shortened by 4 bases and J by 4 bases, with 14 bases between the two germline ends. The CDR3 DNA follows: TGTGCCAGCAGCCCACAGTCAGGGTTCACTGAAGCTTTCTTT. Amino acid sequence: CASSPQSGFTEAFF.

J is TRBJ2-1 and V is TRBV6-2 or TRBV6-3, with 9 bases lining up with TRBD2. This CDR3 is 17 amino acids long. Trimming at V came to 0 bases and at J to 3 bases, leaving 6 bases not matched to a gene. CDR1 and CDR2 (germline): MNHEY, SVGEGT. The CDR3 region is CASSYSGSGGVYNEQFF. CDR3 DNA sequence: TGTGCCAGCAGTTACTCGGGTAGCGGGGGTGTCTACAATGAGCAGTTCTTC.

This clone was recorded once. This CDR3 is CATQGASETQYF. The DNA of the CDR3 is TGTGCCACACAGGGGGCCTCGGAGACCCAGTACTTC. The rearrangement uses TRBV19 and TRBJ2-5; 9 bases map to TRBD1. The V gene end was trimmed by 10 bases and the J gene end by 5 bases; junction bases not matched to a gene: 5. The CDR3 runs 12 residues. Germline lookup yields CDR1 LNHDA and CDR2 SQIVND (reference sequence).

V usage is TRBV4-1 and J usage is TRBJ2-4, with D uncertain. CDR3 length: 14 residues. V was shortened by 1 base and J by 6 bases, with 10 bases between the two germline ends. The V gene's germline CDR1 is MGHRA and CDR2 YSYEKL. The CDR3 loop reads CASSQAGTGNIQYF. DNA of the CDR3: TGCGCCAGCAGCCAAGCAGGTACTGGAAACATTCAGTACTTC.

The chain carries TRBV30 and TRBJ2-7, with D unresolved. CDR3 length: 11 amino acids. From germline, CDR1 is GTSNPN and CDR2 SVGIG (reference sequence). The V end was cut by 4 bases, the J end by 2 bases, with 6 bases between. In DNA, the CDR3 is TGTGCCTGGAACATAACCTACGAGCAGTACTTC. Amino acid sequence: CAWNITYEQYF.

This chain uses TRBV7-2 with TRBJ2-1; 9 bases are shared with TRBD2. V trimming: 3 bases; J trimming: 6 bases; junction bases outside the gene matches: 3. CDR3 length equals 14 residues. The germline V gene has CDR1 SGHTA and CDR2 FQGNSA. In nucleotides, the CDR3 is TGTGCCAGCAGCTTTAGCGGGGGAGGCAATGAGCAGTTCTTC. This encodes CASSFSGGGNEQFF. The full variable domain, with the rest looked up from reference TRBV7-2 and TRBJ2-1, is GAGVSQSPSNKVTEKGKDVELRCDPISGHTALYWYRQSLGQGLEFLIYFQGNSAPDKSGLPSDRFSAERTGGSVSTLTIQRTQQEDSAVYLCASSFSGGGNEQFFGPGTRLTVL.

The chain links TRBV7-2 to TRBJ2-1; D unclear. Trimming took off 4 bases at V and 1 base at J, with 14 bases between the two ends. Germline V CDR1 and CDR2: SGHTA, FQGNSA. CDR3 length: 16 amino acids. The CDR3 DNA reads as TGTGCCAGCAGCTCCCGCCTAGGTGAGTCCTACAATGAGCAGTTCTTC. Its translation is CASSSRLGESYNEQFF.

This chain connects TRBV3-1 (or the pseudogene TRBV3-2) to TRBJ1-5; D is unresolved. V was pared by 0 bases and J by 11 bases, with 14 bases between. CDR1 and CDR2 (germline): LGHDT, YNNKEL (reference sequence). This CDR3 contains 14 residues. This CDR3 is CASSQDRSGGAQHF. The CDR3 DNA is TGTGCCAGCAGCCAAGATAGATCGGGTGGAGCCCAGCATTTT.

The V gene is TRBV6-2 or TRBV6-3, the J gene TRBJ1-1, with 12 bases fitting TRBD1. V shed 7 bases, J shed 1 base, and the junction held 4 bases outside the gene matches. This CDR3 comprises 15 residues. Germline V gene sequence: CDR1 MNHEY, CDR2 SVGEGT. In nucleotides, the CDR3 is TGTGCCAGCACCCCGGGACAGGGGGCGAACACTGAAGCTTTCTTT. Translating gives CASTPGQGANTEAFF.

Turning to this clone: The junction departs from germline at one end; a sequencing error may be responsible. V gene TRBV6-2 or TRBV6-3 combines with J gene TRBJ1-5; D is uncertain. Germline lookup yields CDR1 MNHEY and CDR2 SVGEGT. The CDR3 runs to 12 residues. CDR3 nucleotide sequence: TGTGCCAGCGGCCACATTGGTGGGCCGCGAGATTTT. It is translated as CASGHIGGPRDF.

This clone was observed a single time. The genes are TRBV24-1 and TRBJ2-3; 7 bases agree with TRBD1. Germline V gene sequence: CDR1 KGHDR, CDR2 SFDVKD. The CDR3 consists of 18 residues. J was trimmed by 2 bases and V by 0 bases; bases with no gene match: 10. DNA for the CDR3: TGTGCCACCAGTGATTTGGTGACCGGGACAGCAGACACAGATACGCAGTATTTT. It yields the protein CATSDLVTGTADTDTQYF.

The chain employs TRBV9 and TRBJ2-3, with D perhaps TRBD2 (7 bases). The length of the CDR3 is 17 residues. Trimming removed 4 bases at V and 1 base at J, with 19 bases between. Germline CDR1 is SGDLS and CDR2 is YYNGEE. The CDR3 DNA follows: TGTGCCAGCAGCTCGGGGGTGGTGCGGGGGCGCACAGATACGCAGTATTTT. This encodes CASSSGVVRGRTDTQYF.

This chain joins TRBV5-6 and TRBJ1-1, with D tentatively TRBD1 (6 bases). The CDR3 has 14 amino acids. CDR1 is SGHDT and CDR2 is YYEEEE in the germline V gene. V was clipped by 2 bases and J by 7 bases, with 15 bases between them. CDR3 in DNA: TGTGCCAGCAGCTTCCGGACAGCTTATAGTGAAGCTTTCTTT. Amino acids: CASSFRTAYSEAFF.

In its sample, this clone was seen once. J is TRBJ1-5 and V is TRBV19, with TRBD1 identical over 9 bases. V shed 4 bases and J 7 bases; nucleotides not matched to a gene: 5. Germline-derived CDR1 and CDR2 are LNHDA and SQIVND (reference sequence). The CDR3 is 14 residues long. The CDR3 DNA follows: TGTGCCAGTAGTAGGACAGGGGAAGACCAGCCCCAGCATTTT. It yields the protein CASSRTGEDQPQHF.

The chain carries TRBV7-2 and TRBJ1-2; TRBD1 matches 7 bases. The ends lost 7 bases at V and 0 bases at J; junction bases unmatched: 8. Germline loops: CDR1 SGHTA, CDR2 FQGNSA. The CDR3 length is 15 residues. CDR3 in DNA: TGTGCCAGCAACCTATGGGACAGCACTAACTATGGCTACACCTTC. Residues: CASNLWDSTNYGYTF.

The chain links TRBV4-3 to TRBJ2-7; weak D call: TRBD2 (7 bases). Germline V gene sequence: CDR1 LGHNA, CDR2 YSLEER. The V end lost 1 base, the J end lost 3 bases, and 13 bases lay between the germline ends. There are 15 residues in the CDR3. The CDR3 is CASSQGGGRFYEQYF. The CDR3 DNA reads TGCGCCAGCAGCCAAGGGGGGGGGCGCTTCTACGAGCAGTACTTC.

The CDR3 nucleotides are TGTGCCAGCAGTTACGGCATAGGACAGGGGAATGAAAAACTGTTTTTT. Protein sequence: CASSYGIGQGNEKLFF. V is TRBV6-6 and J is TRBJ1-4; TRBD1 aligns across 9 bases. Germline loops: CDR1 MNHNY, CDR2 SVGAGI (reference sequence). J was trimmed by 5 bases and V by 2 bases; bases with no gene match: 6. CDR3 length: 16 amino acids.

V usage is TRBV18 and J usage is TRBJ1-2, with D hard to call. This CDR3 comprises 14 residues. V was clipped by 3 bases and J by 5 bases, with 13 bases between them. Germline lookup yields CDR1 KGHSH and CDR2 LQKENI. The CDR3 loop reads CASSPAGRNYGYTF. The CDR3, as DNA: TGTGCCAGCTCACCGGCCGGGAGAAATTATGGCTACACCTTC.

The chain uses TRBV28 and TRBJ2-1; D unresolved. V lost 2 bases to trimming and J lost 6 bases, with 14 bases between them. This CDR3 region has 15 residues. The V gene's germline CDR1 is MDHEN and CDR2 SYDVKM. CDR3 bases: TGTGCCAGCAGTTTAGAAAGATCTCAGTCCAATGAGCAGTTCTTC. Protein: CASSLERSQSNEQFF.

The chain has TRBV5-4 and TRBJ2-5; 8 bases line up with TRBD1. V lost 5 bases to trimming and J lost 5 bases; unmatched junction nucleotides: 8. Germline-derived CDR1 and CDR2 are SGHNT and YYREEE (reference sequence). This CDR3 comprises 14 residues. The CDR3 spells CASRPFDRGETQYF. CDR3 DNA sequence: TGTGCCAGCAGGCCATTTGACAGGGGTGAGACCCAGTACTTC.

This sequence joins TRBV6-5 and TRBJ1-2; D is possibly TRBD1 (6 bases). The CDR3 is made up of 12 amino acids. Per the germline V gene, CDR1 is MNHEY and CDR2 is SVGAGI. V lost 8 bases and J 0 bases, leaving 7 bases between the germline ends. The CDR3 loop is CASQGSNYGYTF. The CDR3 DNA is TGTGCCAGCCAGGGGTCTAACTATGGCTACACCTTC.

The chain couples TRBV5-4 to TRBJ2-7, with a possible D match to TRBD2 (7 bases). Germline assignment: CDR1 SGHNT and CDR2 YYREEE (reference sequence). V was trimmed by 5 bases and J by 3 bases, leaving 15 bases between them. The CDR3 length is 14 residues. The chain's CDR3 is CASSTSGGNYEQYF. The CDR3, as DNA: TGTGCCAGCAGTACCTCGGGGGGCAACTACGAGCAGTACTTC.

V and J are TRBV3-1 (or the pseudogene TRBV3-2) and TRBJ2-5, with no clear D. Germline V gene data show CDR1 as LGHDT and CDR2 as YNNKEL (reference sequence). V was pared by 0 bases and J by 0 bases, with 5 bases between. CDR3 size: 14 residues. DNA of the CDR3: TGTGCCAGCAGCCAAGACACTTACCAAGAGACCCAGTACTTC. Its translation: CASSQDTYQETQYF.

This chain uses TRBV7-2 with TRBJ2-2; maybe TRBD2 (5 bases). V was shortened by 5 bases and J by 0 bases, with 10 bases between the two germline ends. The germline gives CDR1 SGHTA, CDR2 FQGNSA. The CDR3 totals 15 residues. CDR3 region: CASSPRRANTGELFF. The CDR3 nucleotides read TGTGCCAGCAGCCCTCGGCGGGCGAACACCGGGGAGCTGTTTTTT.

This chain links TRBV5-6 with TRBJ1-2, with D possibly TRBD1 on 6 matching bases. V was trimmed by 0 bases and J by 4 bases, leaving 13 bases between them. CDR3 length equals 15 residues. CDR1 and CDR2 (germline): SGHDT, YYEEEE. The DNA for the CDR3 is TGTGCCAGCAGCTTGGGACGTCGGACAGCCTATGGCTACACCTTC. It yields the protein CASSLGRRTAYGYTF.

The rearrangement uses TRBV5-1 and TRBJ2-5, with D maybe TRBD2 (5 bases). Germline CDR1 and CDR2: SGHRS and YFSETQ. This CDR3 is 16 amino acids long. Trimming pared 0 bases from V and 2 bases from J, leaving 14 bases between. CDR3 sequence reads: CASSLASLGGQETQYF. In nucleotides, the CDR3 is TGCGCCAGCAGCTTGGCCTCTCTAGGAGGTCAAGAGACCCAGTACTTC.

The chain is built from TRBV5-1 and TRBJ1-2, with a possible D match to TRBD1 (6 bases). Germline V gene lookup returns CDR1 SGHRS and CDR2 YFSETQ. V lost 0 bases, J lost 5 bases, and 14 bases lay in between. This CDR3 is built from 15 residues. CDR3 DNA: TGCGCCAGCAGCTTGGCCTTAGGGACACCTTATGGCTACACCTTC. Translation: CASSLALGTPYGYTF.